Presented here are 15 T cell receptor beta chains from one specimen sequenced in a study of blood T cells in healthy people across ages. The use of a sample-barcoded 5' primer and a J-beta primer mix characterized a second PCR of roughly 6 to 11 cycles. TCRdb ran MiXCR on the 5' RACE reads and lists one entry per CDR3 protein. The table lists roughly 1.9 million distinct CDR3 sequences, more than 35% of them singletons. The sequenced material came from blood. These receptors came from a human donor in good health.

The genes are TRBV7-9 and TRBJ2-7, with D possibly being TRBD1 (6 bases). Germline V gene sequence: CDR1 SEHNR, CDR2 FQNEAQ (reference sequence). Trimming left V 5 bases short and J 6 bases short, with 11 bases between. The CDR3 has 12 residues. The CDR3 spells CASSRRQAEQYF. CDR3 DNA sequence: TGTGCCAGCAGCCGGAGACAGGCCGAGCAGTACTTC.

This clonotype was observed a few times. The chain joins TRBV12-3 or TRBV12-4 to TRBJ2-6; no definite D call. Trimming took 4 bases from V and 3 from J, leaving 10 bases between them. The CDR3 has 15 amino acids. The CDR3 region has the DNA TGTGCCAGCAGTTCAGGTTCTTTTGGGGCCAACGTCCTGACTTTC. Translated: CASSSGSFGANVLTF.

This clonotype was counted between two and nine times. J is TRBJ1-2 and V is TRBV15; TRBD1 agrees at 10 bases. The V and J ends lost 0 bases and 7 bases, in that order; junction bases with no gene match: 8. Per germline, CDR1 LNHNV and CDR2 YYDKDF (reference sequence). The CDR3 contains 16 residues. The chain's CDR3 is CATSRDLTGGIGGYTF. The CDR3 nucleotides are TGTGCCACCAGCAGAGATCTGACAGGGGGCATCGGTGGCTACACCTTC.

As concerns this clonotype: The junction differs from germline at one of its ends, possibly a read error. The CDR3 spells CASSLPTSGGSTDAQYF. Here the CDR3 DNA reads TGTGCCAGCAGTTTACCCACTAGCGGGGGAAGCACAGATGCGCAGTATTTT. The chain employs TRBV12-3 or TRBV12-4 and TRBJ2-3, with 11 bases fitting TRBD2. This CDR3 contains 17 residues.

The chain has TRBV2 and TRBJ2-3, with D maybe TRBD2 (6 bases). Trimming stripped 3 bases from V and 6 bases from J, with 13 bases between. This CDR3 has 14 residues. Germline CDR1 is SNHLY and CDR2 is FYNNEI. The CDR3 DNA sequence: TGTGCCAGCAGTGATCGTGCGGGAACCGATACGCAGTATTTT. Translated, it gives CASSDRAGTDTQYF.

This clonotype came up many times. The chain's CDR3 is CASSLVSGGGYTF. The CDR3 DNA sequence: TGTGCCAGCAGTTTAGTCAGCGGAGGTGGCTACACCTTC. The chain carries TRBV12-3 or TRBV12-4 and TRBJ1-2; no firm D call. The V end lost 1 base, the J end lost 7 bases, and 10 bases lay between the germline ends. The CDR3 is 13 residues long.

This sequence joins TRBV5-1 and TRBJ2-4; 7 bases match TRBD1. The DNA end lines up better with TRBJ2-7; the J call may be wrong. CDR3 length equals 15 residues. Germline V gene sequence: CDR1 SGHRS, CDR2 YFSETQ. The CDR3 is CASSLERGLGYEQYF. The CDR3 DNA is TGCGCCAGCAGCTTGGAGAGGGGGCTTGGATACGAGCAGTACTTC.

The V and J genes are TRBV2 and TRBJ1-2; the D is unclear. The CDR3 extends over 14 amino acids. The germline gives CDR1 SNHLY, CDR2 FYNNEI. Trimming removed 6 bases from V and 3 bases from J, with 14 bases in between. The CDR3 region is CASRAQQDYYGYTF. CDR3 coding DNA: TGTGCCAGCAGGGCCCAACAAGATTACTATGGCTACACCTTC.

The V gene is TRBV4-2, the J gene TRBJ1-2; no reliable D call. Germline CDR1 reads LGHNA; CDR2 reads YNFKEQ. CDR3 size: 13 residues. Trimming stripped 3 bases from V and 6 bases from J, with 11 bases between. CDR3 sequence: CASSQTMKNGYTF. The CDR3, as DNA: TGTGCCAGCAGCCAGACTATGAAGAATGGCTACACCTTC.

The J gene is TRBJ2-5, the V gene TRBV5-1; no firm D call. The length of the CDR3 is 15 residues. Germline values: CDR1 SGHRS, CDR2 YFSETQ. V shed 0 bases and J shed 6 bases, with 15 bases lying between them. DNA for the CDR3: TGCGCCAGCAGCTTGGAGCCCGACACGAGGAAGACCCAGTACTTC. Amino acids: CASSLEPDTRKTQYF.

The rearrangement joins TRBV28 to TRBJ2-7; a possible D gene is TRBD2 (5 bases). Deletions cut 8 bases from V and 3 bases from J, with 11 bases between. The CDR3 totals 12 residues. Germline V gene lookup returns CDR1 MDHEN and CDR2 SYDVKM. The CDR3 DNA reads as TGTGCCAGCCGCGGACTCCACTACGAGCAGTACTTC. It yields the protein CASRGLHYEQYF.

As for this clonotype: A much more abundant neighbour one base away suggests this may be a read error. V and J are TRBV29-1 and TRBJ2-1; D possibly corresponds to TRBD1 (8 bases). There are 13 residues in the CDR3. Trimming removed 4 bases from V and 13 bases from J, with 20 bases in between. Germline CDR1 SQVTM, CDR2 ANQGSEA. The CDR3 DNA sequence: TGCAGCGTTGGTTACAGGGGGAGGGAGACCCAGTTCTTC. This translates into CSVGYRGRETQFF.

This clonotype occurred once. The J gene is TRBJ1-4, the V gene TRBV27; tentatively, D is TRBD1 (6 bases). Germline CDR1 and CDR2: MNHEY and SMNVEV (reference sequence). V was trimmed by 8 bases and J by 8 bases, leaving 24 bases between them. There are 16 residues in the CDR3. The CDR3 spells CASLKRAGTSLEKLFF. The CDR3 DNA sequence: TGTGCCAGCCTAAAAAGGGCCGGGACATCTCTGGAAAAACTGTTTTTT.

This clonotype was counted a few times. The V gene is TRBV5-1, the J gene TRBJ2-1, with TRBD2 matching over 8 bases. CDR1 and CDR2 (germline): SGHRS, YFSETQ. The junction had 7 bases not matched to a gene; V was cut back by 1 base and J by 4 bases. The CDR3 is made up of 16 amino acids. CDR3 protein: CASSLQRGPVYNEQFF. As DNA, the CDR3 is TGCGCCAGCAGCTTGCAGCGGGGGCCCGTTTACAATGAGCAGTTCTTC. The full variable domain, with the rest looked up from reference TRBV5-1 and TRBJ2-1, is KAGVTQTPRYLIKTRGQQVTLSCSPISGHRSVSWYQQTPGQGLQFLFEYFSETQRNKGNFPGRFSGRQFSNSRSEMNVSTLELGDSALYLCASSLQRGPVYNEQFFGPGTRLTVL.

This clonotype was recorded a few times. CDR3 nucleotide sequence: TGCGCCAGCAGCCGTGGGAAGAAAACTTCCTACGAGCAGTACTTC. Translated: CASSRGKKTSYEQYF. The chain joins TRBV5-1 to TRBJ2-7; D is undetermined. From germline, CDR1 is SGHRS and CDR2 YFSETQ. Trimming cost V 4 bases and J 1 base, with 15 bases left between them. The CDR3 has 15 residues.